What follows are 14 T cell receptor beta chains derived from one specimen sequenced in a study of blood T cell repertoires in COVID-19. TCRdb's copy holds only in-frame clones and misses some; the assay was immunoSEQ multiplex PCR. Seen here are about 68,000 clones, over 75% observed once, and the top ten hold more than 2%. The material sequenced was peripheral blood. The origin of the receptors is a human donor in a cohort sampled during active COVID-19.

The V gene is TRBV28, the J gene TRBJ1-1; maybe TRBD1 (5 bases). Trimming shortened V by 6 bases and J by 1 base, and 21 bases separated the two germline ends. The CDR3 consists of 17 residues. Germline CDR1 is MDHEN and CDR2 is SYDVKM. The CDR3 nucleotides are TGTGCCAGCAGCCTGGGGAGGGGATACCTTACGAACACTGAAGCTTTCTTT. This sequence encodes CASSLGRGYLTNTEAFF.

CDR3 sequence: CASSFSRQGGEQYF. CDR3 in DNA: TGTGCCAGCAGCTTTAGCCGCCAGGGGGGCGAGCAGTACTTC. The rearrangement uses TRBV7-8 and TRBJ2-7; D is perhaps TRBD1 (7 bases). Germline V CDR1 and CDR2: SGHVS, FQNEAQ. V was shortened by 3 bases and J by 6 bases, with 15 bases between the two germline ends. The CDR3 extends over 14 amino acids.

V usage is TRBV28 and J usage is TRBJ1-5, with no clear D. Trimming removed 4 bases from V and 4 bases from J, with 11 bases in between. The CDR3 is 14 residues long. Looked up from germline, CDR1 is MDHEN and CDR2 is SYDVKM. CDR3 loop: CASSSPVLNQPQHF. The CDR3 DNA is TGTGCCAGCAGTTCTCCTGTCCTTAATCAGCCCCAGCATTTT.

The table lists this clone with a count of one. The V and J genes are TRBV4-3 and TRBJ1-1; the match to TRBD1 covers 10 bases. In germline, CDR1 is LGHNA, CDR2 YSLEER. The CDR3 runs to 16 residues. The V segment lost 4 bases and the J segment 5 bases; nucleotides outside the gene matches: 10. CDR3 region: CASSRGDRGSGTEAFF. The CDR3 bases are TGCGCCAGCAGCCGAGGGGACAGGGGAAGCGGGACTGAAGCTTTCTTT.

The gene calls are TRBV5-1 and TRBJ2-7, with a tentative D call TRBD1 (5 bases). This CDR3 region has 17 residues. Deletions cut 1 base from V and 2 bases from J, with 19 bases between. Germline V lookup: CDR1 SGHRS, CDR2 YFSETQ. CDR3 region: CASSLRSTQGVPYEQYF. The CDR3 nucleotides read TGCGCCAGCAGCTTGAGGTCCACCCAAGGGGTCCCCTACGAGCAGTACTTC.

J is TRBJ2-7 and V is TRBV6-5; 7 bases map to TRBD1. This CDR3 spans 14 amino acids. V was clipped by 2 bases and J by 7 bases; unmatched bases: 8. The germline V gene has CDR1 MNHEY and CDR2 SVGAGI. In nucleotides, the CDR3 is TGTGCCAGCAGTTACACGGGACAGCGAGATGAGCAGTACTTC. Protein: CASSYTGQRDEQYF.

This sequence joins TRBV16 and TRBJ1-2; TRBD1 aligns across 7 bases. There are 15 residues in the CDR3. The germline V gene encodes CDR1 KGHSY and CDR2 FQNENV. V gave up 5 bases and J gave up 0 bases; unmatched junction bases: 6. This CDR3 reads CASSYRQGANYGYTF. DNA for the CDR3: TGTGCCAGCAGCTACCGACAGGGAGCTAACTATGGCTACACCTTC.

The genes are TRBV4-1 and TRBJ2-1; maybe TRBD1 (6 bases). The CDR3 has 14 residues. In germline, CDR1 is MGHRA, CDR2 YSYEKL. The V gene lost 1 base and the J gene lost 5 bases, with 9 bases spanning the gap. CDR3 in DNA: TGCGCCAGCAGCCAAGCAGGGGTTAACAATGAGCAGTTCTTC. Its protein product is CASSQAGVNNEQFF.

The chain employs TRBV2 and TRBJ1-2, with D possibly being TRBD1 (6 bases). Germline CDR1 reads SNHLY; CDR2 reads FYNNEI. This CDR3 is built from 12 residues. Trimming stripped 3 bases from V and 7 bases from J, with 9 bases between. CDR3 in DNA: TGTGCCAGCAGTGACTACAGGGTTGGCTACACCTTC. The encoded protein is CASSDYRVGYTF.

The chain uses TRBV4-1 and TRBJ2-7; tentative D call: TRBD1 (5 bases). The length of the CDR3 is 14 residues. Looked up from germline, CDR1 is MGHRA and CDR2 is YSYEKL. V dropped 1 base and J dropped 3 bases, with 10 bases sitting between them. CDR3 in amino acids: CASSQVGRNYEQYF. The CDR3 coding sequence is TGCGCCAGCAGCCAAGTGGGGCGGAACTACGAGCAGTACTTC.

This clone appeared a single time. The gene calls are TRBV9 and TRBJ2-3; 11 bases agree with TRBD2. V shed 2 bases and J 5 bases; nucleotides not matched to a gene: 4. The CDR3 is 15 residues long. From germline, CDR1 is SGDLS and CDR2 YYNGEE. CDR3 loop: CASSVRLAGRDTQYF. CDR3 sequence (DNA): TGTGCCAGCAGCGTGAGACTAGCGGGGCGAGATACGCAGTATTTT.

The chain combines TRBV30 with TRBJ1-5, with 9 bases aligning to TRBD1. Germline V gene sequence: CDR1 GTSNPN, CDR2 SVGIG (reference sequence). This CDR3 is built from 14 residues. Trimming took 0 bases from V and 4 from J; bases not matched to a gene: 1. Here the CDR3 reads CAWSVDRGNQPQHF. The CDR3 DNA sequence: TGTGCCTGGAGTGTTGACAGGGGGAATCAGCCCCAGCATTTT.

V gene TRBV27 combines with J gene TRBJ2-7, with 9 bases matching TRBD1. The CDR3 contains 14 residues. Looked up from germline, CDR1 is MNHEY and CDR2 is SMNVEV (reference sequence). V lost 4 bases to trimming and J lost 0 bases; unmatched junction nucleotides: 1. The CDR3 nucleotides read TGTGCCAGCAGTTGGGGACAGGGCTCCTACGAGCAGTACTTC. It yields the protein CASSWGQGSYEQYF.

This clone was detected only a few times. This specimen includes other DNA sequences encoding the same CDR3. V usage is TRBV11-3 and J usage is TRBJ1-1; tentative D call: TRBD1 (5 bases). The germline CDR1 and CDR2 sequences are SGHNT and YENEEA. The CDR3 spans 13 residues. Between the trimmed V and J ends, which lost 4 bases and 1 base, there was a span of 7 bases. CDR3 residues: CASSSGGNTEAFF. DNA of the CDR3: TGTGCCAGCAGCTCGGGGGGGAACACTGAAGCTTTCTTT.